This T cell receptor beta chain appears in the sequencing data of a study of blood T cells in healthy people across ages (dated by TCRdb to 2013 to 2016). Notes on the research overall: In model experiments, roughly one uniquely barcoded TCR beta cDNA molecule per two T cells was captured by template switching. To avoid experimental bias, donors of different ages were randomly spread across the sequencing lanes. For two donors (one aged 18 to 29 and one aged 80 or older), the study analyzed two additional independent replicas of 1 million unique cDNA reads from the same blood draw. Age-related changes in TCR beta repertoire diversity were measured in the study by deep sequencing normalized with unique cDNA molecular identifiers. The donors were split into four age groups: young (average 16 years), middle-aged (roughly 40), aged (around 67) and long-lived (roughly 77).

Libraries were made using 5' RACE. The sequencing machine was an Illumina HiSeq 2500. A second PCR of roughly 7 to 11 cycles was performed with a sample-barcoded 5' primer and a J-beta primer mix. Each TCR beta cDNA molecule received a unique molecular identifier from a template-switch 5' adaptor carrying 12 random nucleotides. At least 3 million CDR3-containing paired-end reads were obtained from each sample. All of the RNA was converted into first-strand cDNA using the Mint cDNA synthesis kit, with a TRBC-specific oligonucleotide serving as the primer. Following uracil-DNA glycosylase treatment, a first 18-cycle PCR with universal primers M1SS and BC2_uni_R was performed on all cDNA. The published analysis was carried out like this. Each sample was normalized by randomly selecting 1 million high-quality reads, each carrying a distinct molecular identifier. Reads with shared molecular identifiers were discarded instead of being binned into consensus sequences. MiTCR, set to a Q25 quality threshold and the strictest error-elimination algorithm, was used for CDR3 identification, clonotype clustering and error correction. A nonparametric unseen species model using Euler transformation provided a lower-bound estimate of total TCR beta diversity. TCRdb ran its own pipeline on the public reads, namely fastp trimming at Q25 and MiXCR clone calling, and kept in-frame beta chains. Entries are consolidated by CDR3 protein sequence, retaining the most common genes and DNA. TCRdb's processing, not the authors' own work, is the source of the V and J calls. The sample profile shows about 800,000 distinct CDR3 sequences; roughly 64% of them were found once. 22% of the sample rests with the top ten.

Systemically healthy Caucasian individuals from Russia, some 40 in total and aged about 6 to 100 years, were included as donors. Around 10 milliliters of peripheral blood were collected from each donor into EDTA-treated Vacutainer tubes. PBMCs were isolated by Ficoll-Paque density-gradient centrifugation, with at least 7 million obtained per sample. Total RNA, at least 6 micrograms per sample, was extracted from PBMCs with Trizol reagent. For every donor, an aliquot of PBMCs went through flow cytometry to measure the percentages of naive CD45RAhigh/CD27high T cells. As concerns this clonotype: Its binding antigen is unknown. It has no much larger one-base neighbor in the sample; base qualities were not kept.

Findings and caveats that apply to the study as a whole: As age increased, observed TCR beta diversity per million T cells dropped in a roughly linear way, and a significant reduction was already evident by age roughly 36. Estimates of total diversity from one million sequenced T cells were regarded as lower bounds and underestimates. Because donor CMV infection status was unknown, age-related changes in expanded clonotypes were potentially confounded. The percentage of naive T cells measured by flow cytometry correlated strongly with observed TCR beta diversity. Compared with the aged group, the long-lived group had more naive CD4+ T cells, fewer expanded clones and increased TCR diversity, suggesting age selection. Bulk unsorted PBMC profiling prevented conclusive comparison of naive and antigen-experienced compartments.

Inclusive of the bounding cysteine and phenylalanine, the CDR3 is 13 residues long. The entry retains the CDR3 DNA only, 39 bases that are in frame from base 1. Trimming costs V 0 bases and J 6 bases, and their ends lie 10 bases apart. Taken from the germline V gene (reference sequence), the CDR1 and CDR2 loops are DFQATT and SNEGSKA. The TCR was taken from a man in his thirties or forties in good health. The sequence links TRBV20-1 to TRBJ2-3; a confident D gene designation cannot be given. The sequencing sample was made of blood. The CDR3 protein: CSARDSFGDTQYF. The base sequence is TGCAGTGCTAGAGATTCTTTTGGGGATACGCAGTATTTT.